The 3 T cell receptor beta chains given below trace back to one sample, sequenced in a study of cytotoxic CD8 clonotypes in ibrutinib-treated CLL. The assay was immunoSEQ multiplex PCR, and TCRdb's table has in-frame clones only and misses some. This repertoire shows 150,000 to 250,000 clones, roughly 72% found once; its top ten account for 13%. Sequenced here: PBMCs, sampled after 24 months of ibrutinib treatment. These receptors were collected from a human donor with chronic lymphocytic leukemia.

This clone was recorded at least ten times. V and J are TRBV11-2 and TRBJ2-3, with D uncertain. The CDR3 sequence is 15 residues long. Germline-derived CDR1 and CDR2 are SGHAT and FQNNGV. Between the trimmed V and J ends, which lost 5 bases and 4 bases, there was a span of 16 bases. CDR3 residues: CASSTYKGMADTQYF. For the CDR3, the DNA is TGTGCCAGCAGCACCTATAAGGGAATGGCAGATACGCAGTATTTT.

This chain joins TRBV28 and TRBJ1-1; D gene ambiguous. CDR1 is MDHEN, CDR2 SYDVKM, per germline. The CDR3 contains 13 residues. V gave up 2 bases and J gave up 2 bases, with 6 bases separating them. CDR3 bases: TGTGCCAGCAGTTTACCGGGAAACACTGAAGCTTTCTTT. This codes for CASSLPGNTEAFF.

CDR3 sequence (DNA): TGTGCCAGCAGCCTAATAGTACGACAGGGGCGGAAGTACTTC. Protein product: CASSLIVRQGRKYF. This rearrangement joins TRBV7-9 to TRBJ2-7; 8 nucleotides align to TRBD1. From germline, CDR1 is SEHNR and CDR2 FQNEAQ (reference sequence). The CDR3 is 14 residues long. With 5 bases clipped from V and 11 bases from J, the junction kept 14 bases outside the gene matches.